Here is one T cell receptor (beta chain) with its context. The sample comes from a study of cytomegalovirus exposure and HLA in healthy donors. Trimming stripped 4 bases from V and 4 bases from J, with 6 bases between. Germline-derived CDR1 and CDR2 are SGHRS and YFSETQ. The CDR3 runs to 12 residues. Primers: 60 Vbeta forward and 13 Jbeta reverse. Data came from immunoSEQ multiplex PCR; TCRdb stores just in-frame clones and leaves some out. This sample lists some 200,000 clones; its ten largest clones have around 0.79%. The chain uses TRBV5-1 and TRBJ2-1; D is ambiguous. The specimen was PBMCs. The sequence derives from a woman between 18 and 30 years old in good health and CMV-seropositive. CDR3 amino acids: CASSLQYNEQFF. CDR3 nucleotide sequence: TGCGCCAGCAGCCTCCAGTACAATGAGCAGTTCTTC.